The following is a TCR beta chain sequence with its context. Here immunoSEQ multiplex PCR was the method, and the copy in TCRdb shows in-frame clones only, minus some. This sample contains approximately 9,300 clones. The sample originates from a study of synovial regulatory T cells in juvenile arthritis. The CDR3 contains 13 residues. DNA for this receptor is not on file. Germline assignment: CDR1 SGDLS and CDR2 YYNGEE. This sequence originates from a donor aged 2-29 years with juvenile idiopathic arthritis. The sample taken for sequencing was Treg cells from blood. Specified subset: remaining (HLA-DR-negative) circulating blood Treg cells. The J gene is TRBJ1-1, the V gene TRBV9. The CDR3 protein is CASSVESGGEAFF.